The 26 T cell receptor beta chains reported below all come from one sample, sequenced in a study of CD8+CD57+ T cells in acquired aplastic anemia. Before being chosen for sequencing, patients had shown CD8+CD57+ cell expansion by flow cytometry. Profiling that covered TCR beta VDJ and CDR3 relied on genomic DNA as its template. TCRdb re-called the reads with MiXCR, one entry per CDR3 protein. Here the sample spans about 150,000 distinct CDR3 sequences, approximately 52% being singletons. Sequencing was done on a sample of sorted CD4+, CD8+, or CD8+CD57+ T cells (not recorded which) from PBMCs. Receptor source: a human donor with aplastic anemia.

With respect to this clonotype: The junction differs from germline at one of its ends, possibly a read error. The chain employs TRBV5-3 and TRBJ1-1; D not certain. TRBV5-3 is annotated as an ORF whose role is uncertain. The CDR3 runs 12 residues. The CDR3 nucleotides read TGTGCCAGCAGCTGGGAGGATACTGAAGCTTTCTTT. Translating gives CASSWEDTEAFF.

V is TRBV9 and J is TRBJ1-1, with D maybe TRBD1 (5 bases). Trimming took off 3 bases at V and 1 base at J, with 10 bases between the two ends. This CDR3 has 14 amino acids. Germline V lookup: CDR1 SGDLS, CDR2 YYNGEE. The CDR3 region is CASSDSTGNTEAFF. Written as DNA, the CDR3 is TGTGCCAGCAGCGATTCAACAGGGAACACTGAAGCTTTCTTT.

Details on this clonotype: A read error is possible here, since a much larger clone lies one base away. CDR3 sequence: CASSVLGGGDEQYF. The CDR3 nucleotides are TGTGCCAGCAGTGTTTTGGGGGGCGGCGACGAGCAGTACTTC. V and J are TRBV6-2 or TRBV6-3 and TRBJ2-7; D is possibly TRBD1 or TRBD2 (6 bases each). CDR3 length equals 14 residues. Trimming removed 5 bases at V and 5 bases at J, with 16 bases between. Germline CDR1 MNHEY, CDR2 SVGEGT.

This chain connects TRBV9 to TRBJ2-5; tentatively, D is TRBD1 or TRBD2 (5 bases each). CDR1 SGDLS and CDR2 YYNGEE come from the germline V gene. V dropped 0 bases and J dropped 1 base, with 19 bases sitting between them. The CDR3 length is 18 residues. The CDR3 region has the DNA TGTGCCAGCAGCGTAGGAGGTTCGGCTATCGGGGCCCAAGAGACCCAGTACTTC. Its protein is CASSVGGSAIGAQETQYF. Supplemented by reference TRBV9 and TRBJ2-5, the full variable domain reads DSGVTQTPKHLITATGQRVTLRCSPRSGDLSVYWYQQSLDQGLQFLIQYYNGEERAKGNILERFSAQQFPDLHSELNLSSLELGDSALYFCASSVGGSAIGAQETQYFGPGTRLLVL.

The rearrangement joins TRBV29-1 to TRBJ2-3, with D perhaps matching TRBD2 (5 bases). V gave up 7 bases and J gave up 13 bases, with 18 bases separating them. The germline V gene has CDR1 SQVTM and CDR2 ANQGSEA. This CDR3 comprises 11 residues. The CDR3 region has the DNA TGCAGCGCCAAGATGGAGGACCGGGAGTATTTT. This encodes CSAKMEDREYF.

With respect to this clonotype: Lacking the conserved final phenylalanine or tryptophan, this CDR3 likely reflects a read error. The rearrangement joins TRBV6-5 to TRBJ1-5; maybe TRBD1 (5 bases). The germline V gene encodes CDR1 MNHEY and CDR2 SVGAGI. CDR3 size: 17 residues. V was shortened by 2 bases and J by 6 bases, with 20 bases between the two germline ends. The DNA for the CDR3 is TGTGCCAGCAGTTACGCCCCGATACGGGACCGTCGTCAGCCCCAGCATCTT. The encoded protein is CASSYAPIRDRRQPQHL.

The table lists this clonotype with a count of one. This chain joins TRBV29-1 and TRBJ1-2; the D is unclear. Germline lookup yields CDR1 SQVTM and CDR2 ANQGSEA. The CDR3 sequence is 11 residues long. Trimming pared 4 bases from V and 6 bases from J, leaving 9 bases between. This chain's CDR3 is CSVVNKDGYTF. In DNA form, the CDR3 reads TGCAGCGTTGTAAACAAAGATGGCTACACCTTC.

V gene TRBV7-9 combines with J gene TRBJ1-1, with no clear D. Trimming removed 2 bases at V and 5 bases at J, with 9 bases between. This CDR3 comprises 13 residues. Germline V gives CDR1 SEHNR, CDR2 FQNEAQ (reference sequence). In DNA, the CDR3 is TGTGCCAGCAGCTTAACGGTAGCGACTGAAGCTTTCTTT. Residues: CASSLTVATEAFF.

This clonotype was seen more than once but under ten times. The chain combines TRBV2 with TRBJ2-7; TRBD1 might be the D (6 bases). CDR3 length: 14 residues. Germline V gives CDR1 SNHLY, CDR2 FYNNEI. The V end lost 9 bases, the J end lost 1 base, and 16 bases lay between the germline ends. Here the CDR3 reads CASFLGTTSYEQYF. The CDR3 nucleotides are TGTGCCAGTTTCCTGGGGACAACGTCCTACGAGCAGTACTTC.

V usage is TRBV11-1 and J usage is TRBJ2-3; 10 nucleotides align to TRBD1. Germline V gene sequence: CDR1 SGHAT, CDR2 FQDESV (reference sequence). J gave up 6 bases and V 6 bases, and 9 bases lay outside the gene matches. The CDR3 has 15 amino acids. The CDR3 reads CASRLRDRGLDTQYF. DNA of the CDR3: TGTGCCAGCAGGTTAAGGGACAGGGGATTGGATACGCAGTATTTT.

A note on this clonotype: The junction and the germline gene differ at one end; a read error may be behind it. This rearrangement joins TRBV9 to TRBJ2-7; TRBD1 might be the D (6 bases). Germline lookup yields CDR1 SGDLS and CDR2 YYNGEE. This CDR3 contains 13 residues. This CDR3 reads CASSATQGGEQYF. The CDR3 nucleotides are TGTGCCAGTAGCGCTACACAGGGCGGCGAGCAGTACTTC.

The sample holds one count of this clonotype. A much larger clone differs from this one at a single base, so this may be a read error. The chain links TRBV7-9 to TRBJ2-2, with D possibly TRBD2 on 5 matching bases. The V gene's germline CDR1 is SEHNR and CDR2 FQNEAQ (reference sequence). This CDR3 comprises 12 residues. CDR3 sequence reads: CASRPGLGEQFF. In nucleotides, the CDR3 is TGTGCCAGCAGACCAGGCCTCGGGGAGCAGTTTTTT.

For this clonotype: The missing conserved phenylalanine or tryptophan at the end of this CDR3 makes a read error likely. The chain carries TRBV29-1 and TRBJ2-5; TRBD2 agrees at 10 bases. The CDR3 covers 12 residues. The trim removed 5 bases at V and 6 bases at J, leaving 3 bases unmatched. The V gene's germline CDR1 is SQVTM and CDR2 ANQGSEA. CDR3: CSVLAGGQTQYL. In DNA form, the CDR3 reads TGCAGCGTTTTAGCGGGAGGTCAGACCCAGTACCTC.

This clonotype was seen at least ten times. The chain uses TRBV29-1 and TRBJ1-2; D remains unclear. With 0 bases removed from V and 4 bases from J, the gap between germline ends came to 9 bases. CDR1 is SQVTM and CDR2 is ANQGSEA in the germline V gene. The CDR3 is 13 residues long. The CDR3 nucleotides read TGCAGCGTTGAAGATCAACAAATCTATGGCTACACCTTC. Residues: CSVEDQQIYGYTF. Using reference TRBV29-1 and TRBJ1-2 for the parts outside the CDR3, the full variable domain is SAVISQKPSRDICQRGTSLTIQCQVDSQVTMMFWYRQQPGQSLTLIATANQGSEATYESGFVIDKFPISRPNLTFSTLTVSNMSPEDSSIYLCSVEDQQIYGYTFGSGTRLTVV.

In this sample, this clonotype turned up many times. The chain has TRBV20-1 and TRBJ2-1; 7 bases map to TRBD1. J lost 7 bases, V lost 5 bases, and 2 bases had no gene match. The CDR3 runs 11 residues. Germline V CDR1 and CDR2: DFQATT, SNEGSKA (reference sequence). CDR3 sequence reads: CSAEDRNEQFF. For the CDR3, the DNA is TGCAGTGCTGAGGACAGGAATGAGCAGTTCTTC.

A remark on this clonotype: At one end the junction does not follow the germline gene, possibly because of a read error. The chain is built from TRBV25-1 and TRBJ2-2; 12 bases match TRBD1. Germline assignment: CDR1 MGHDK and CDR2 SYGVNS. This CDR3 is 16 amino acids long. The CDR3 region has the DNA TGTGCCAGCAGTGGACCGGGACAGGGGGCCTTCGGGGGGCTGTTTTTT. Protein: CASSGPGQGAFGGLFF.

V gene TRBV6-2 or TRBV6-3 combines with J gene TRBJ2-1; 10 bases fit TRBD1. CDR1 and CDR2 from the germline V gene are MNHEY and SVGEGT. The CDR3 runs 13 residues. Unmatched junction bases numbered 5, after V lost 6 bases and J lost 9 bases. CDR3 residues: CASSSGTGAEQFF. The DNA for the CDR3 is TGTGCCAGCAGCTCCGGGACAGGGGCTGAGCAGTTCTTC.

This clonotype turned up a few times. A single base separates this from a much larger clone, so it may be a read error. The chain links TRBV5-8 to TRBJ2-5; possible D gene TRBD1, 6 bases. Trimming pared 7 bases from V and 1 base from J, leaving 20 bases between. The germline V gene has CDR1 SGHTS and CDR2 YDEGEE. The CDR3 has 16 amino acids. The CDR3 region is CASGNQGYPFQETQYF. Here the CDR3 DNA reads TGTGCCAGCGGTAACCAGGGGTACCCCTTCCAAGAGACCCAGTACTTC.

This rearrangement joins TRBV29-1 to TRBJ1-2; D is unclear. V lost 5 bases to trimming and J lost 3 bases, with 7 bases between them. The CDR3 covers 11 residues. Germline assignment: CDR1 SQVTM and CDR2 ANQGSEA. CDR3 amino acids: CSVLVDYGYTF. As DNA, the CDR3 is TGCAGCGTTTTGGTCGACTATGGCTACACCTTC.

CDR3 DNA: TGCGCCACCTCGAGACTACGCACAGATACGCAGTATTTT. Protein: CATSRLRTDTQYF. V is TRBV10-1 and J is TRBJ2-3; possibly TRBD2 for D (5 bases). The V and J ends lost 10 bases and 1 base respectively, with 12 bases between them. Germline lookup yields CDR1 WNHNN and CDR2 SYGVQD (reference sequence). The CDR3 runs 13 residues.

This clonotype has just a few counts. The chain combines TRBV10-3 with TRBJ2-2; 7 nucleotides align to TRBD2. CDR3 length: 13 amino acids. The V gene's germline CDR1 is ENHRY and CDR2 SYGVKD. Germline trimming cut 11 bases from V and 3 bases from J; bases unmatched to any gene: 6. CDR3 amino acids: CALMAGDTGELFF. The CDR3, as DNA: TGTGCCCTCATGGCGGGGGACACCGGGGAGCTGTTTTTT.

This clonotype has ten or more counts. The CDR3 DNA is TGTGCCAGCAGGACGAACAGGGAATATAGCAATCAGCCCCAGCATTTT. It codes for CASRTNREYSNQPQHF. The chain links TRBV6-1 to TRBJ1-5, with a possible D match to TRBD1 (6 bases). Deletions cut 6 bases from V and 0 bases from J, with 15 bases between. The CDR3 totals 16 residues. The germline V gene encodes CDR1 MNHNS and CDR2 SASEGT.

The rearrangement uses TRBV20-1 and TRBJ2-7, with 8 bases lining up with TRBD1. Germline-derived CDR1 and CDR2 are DFQATT and SNEGSKA (reference sequence). V shed 5 bases and J 5 bases; nucleotides not matched to a gene: 8. This CDR3 has 13 residues. CDR3 sequence reads: CSALAGGIDEQYF. The CDR3 DNA reads as TGCAGTGCTCTCGCAGGGGGCATCGACGAGCAGTACTTC.

This clonotype has a count of ten or more. V usage is TRBV4-2 and J usage is TRBJ2-7, with D perhaps TRBD2 (5 bases). V was shortened by 0 bases and J by 7 bases, with 22 bases between the two germline ends. The CDR3 has 17 residues. Looked up from germline, CDR1 is LGHNA and CDR2 is YNFKEQ. The CDR3 protein is CASSQDPSRGSGNEQYF. In DNA form, the CDR3 reads TGTGCCAGCAGCCAAGATCCCTCCCGAGGGTCGGGAAATGAGCAGTACTTC.

The rearrangement uses TRBV19 and TRBJ1-6; D ambiguous. CDR3 length: 16 amino acids. The V and J ends lost 3 bases and 6 bases respectively, with 15 bases between them. Germline lookup yields CDR1 LNHDA and CDR2 SQIVND (reference sequence). Here the CDR3 DNA reads TGTGCCAGTAGTATTTCATCTGGTACACTTAATTCACCCCTCCACTTT. Its translation: CASSISSGTLNSPLHF.

At least ten counts were recorded for this clonotype. This chain joins TRBV19 and TRBJ1-1; 8 bases fit TRBD1. This CDR3 is 14 amino acids long. Germline CDR1 and CDR2: LNHDA and SQIVND (reference sequence). The V and J ends lost 6 bases and 0 bases, in that order; junction bases with no gene match: 3. The CDR3 loop is CASRRQGMNTEAFF. The CDR3 DNA reads TGTGCCAGTAGGAGACAGGGGATGAACACTGAAGCTTTCTTT. The full variable domain, in which reference TRBV19 and TRBJ1-1 provide the parts outside the CDR3, is DGGITQSPKYLFRKEGQNVTLSCEQNLNHDAMYWYRQDPGQGLRLIYYSQIVNDFQKGDIAEGYSVSREKKESFPLTVTSAQKNPTAFYLCASRRQGMNTEAFFGQGTRLTVV.